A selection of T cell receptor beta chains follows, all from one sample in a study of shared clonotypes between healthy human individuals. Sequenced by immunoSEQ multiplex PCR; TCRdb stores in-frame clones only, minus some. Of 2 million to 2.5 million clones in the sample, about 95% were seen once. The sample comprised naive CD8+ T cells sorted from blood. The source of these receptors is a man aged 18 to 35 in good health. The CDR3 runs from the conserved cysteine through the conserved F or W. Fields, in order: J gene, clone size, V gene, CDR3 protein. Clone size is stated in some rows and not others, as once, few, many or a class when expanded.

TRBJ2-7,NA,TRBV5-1,CASSLTSSSSYEQYF
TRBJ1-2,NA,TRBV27,CASGEGNYGYTF
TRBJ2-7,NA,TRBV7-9,CASSHQGNEQYF
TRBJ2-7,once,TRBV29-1,CSVVSTSDEQYF
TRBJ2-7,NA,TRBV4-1,CASSLIDSYEQYF
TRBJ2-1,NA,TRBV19,CASSPPGLPSYNEQFF
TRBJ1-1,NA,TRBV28,CASRVGEGTEAFF
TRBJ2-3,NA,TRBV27,CASSFSGAGDTQYF
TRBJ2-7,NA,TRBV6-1,CASSPITSYEQYF
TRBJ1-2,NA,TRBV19,CASSLGGPYGYTF
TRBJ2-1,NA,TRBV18,CASSPTERRGYNEQFF
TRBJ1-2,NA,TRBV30,CAWSVGVGEDGYTF
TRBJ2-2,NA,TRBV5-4,CASSPGTGTGELFF
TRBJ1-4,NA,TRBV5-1,CASSLTAGKEKLFF
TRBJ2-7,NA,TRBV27,CASSLSDPAGFGEQYF
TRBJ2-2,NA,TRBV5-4,CASSSKGNTGELFF
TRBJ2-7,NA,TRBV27,CASSGHRAVYEQYF
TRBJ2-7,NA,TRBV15,CATSPSWQGSSYEQYF
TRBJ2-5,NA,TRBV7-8,CASSFKMAGGLQETQYF
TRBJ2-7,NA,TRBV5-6,CASSFMTVFYEQYF
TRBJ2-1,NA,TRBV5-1,CASSLVNLAGGGGEQFF
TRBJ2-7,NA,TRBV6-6,CASSSIEGGLWEQYF
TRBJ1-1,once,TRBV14,CASSQDVLGPQHTEAFF
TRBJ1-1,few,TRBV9,CASSVEGASNTEAFF
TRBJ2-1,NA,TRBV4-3,CASSLFSAGGGSEQFF
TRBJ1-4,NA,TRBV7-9,CASSTSYNEKLFF
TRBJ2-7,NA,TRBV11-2,CASSRGRSYEQYF
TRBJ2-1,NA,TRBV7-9,CASSFYGNEQFF
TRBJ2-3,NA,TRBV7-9,CASNILAGGPPDTQYF
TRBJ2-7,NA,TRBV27,CASSLVAGTSYEQYF
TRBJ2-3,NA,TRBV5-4,CASSRISTDTQYF
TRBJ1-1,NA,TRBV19,CASSMDPDTLTEAFF
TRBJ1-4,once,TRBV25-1,CASSESFPGWEKLFF
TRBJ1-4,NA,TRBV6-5,CASSSGQGAEKLFF
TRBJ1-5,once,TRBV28,CASSPRDTLSNQPQHF
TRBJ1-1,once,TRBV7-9,CASSFGSSPVAFF
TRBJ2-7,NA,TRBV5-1,CASSEDRGNDEQYF
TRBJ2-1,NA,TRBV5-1,CASSLRSSGSSYNEQFF
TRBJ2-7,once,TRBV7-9,CASGSSGGETYEQYF
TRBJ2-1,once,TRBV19,CASQQGPPNEQFF
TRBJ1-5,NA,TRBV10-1,CASSEDGNQPQHF
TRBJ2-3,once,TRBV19,CASSILSSFGTSGTTDTQYF
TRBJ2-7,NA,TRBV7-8,CASSLDWGIENEQYF
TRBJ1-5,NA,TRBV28,CASSDNQPQHF
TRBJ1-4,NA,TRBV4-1,CASSQSLGEKLFF
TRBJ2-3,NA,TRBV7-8,CASSLEGTTVWGDTQYF
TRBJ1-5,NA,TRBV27,CASSTDREHNQPQHF
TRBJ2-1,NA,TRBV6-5,CASSILAGDGNEQFF
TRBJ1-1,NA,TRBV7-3,CASSLQGAQTEAFF